The 18 T cell receptor beta chains below come from one sample, sequenced in a study of OX40 agonist ivuxolimab in advanced cancers. Clones were read by immunoSEQ multiplex PCR, and TCRdb kept only the in-frame ones, dropping some. In the table there are fewer than 10,000 clones, roughly 90% of which are singletons. This material consisted of CD4+ or CD8+ T cells sorted from blood, taken in a trial of the OX40 agonist ivuxolimab. All receptors derive from an adult with an advanced solid tumor such as melanoma, head and neck, liver or kidney cancer.

This chain connects TRBV4-2 to TRBJ2-1, with 7 bases fitting TRBD2. V dropped 5 bases and J dropped 6; count of bases not matched to a gene: 7. CDR3 size: 14 residues. Germline V gene data show CDR1 as LGHNA and CDR2 as YNFKEQ. The CDR3 nucleotides read TGTGCCAGCAGCGTTCGGGAGGTCAGCAATGAGCAGTTCTTC. Translated, it gives CASSVREVSNEQFF.

The chain links TRBV4-1 to TRBJ2-3; 7 bases match TRBD1. The CDR3 spans 16 residues. The germline gives CDR1 MGHRA, CDR2 YSYEKL. The ends lost 6 bases at V and 4 bases at J; junction bases unmatched: 13. The DNA of the CDR3 is TGCGCCAGCAGGGATGTCCCCTCCCAGGGGGCAGATACGCAGTATTTT. It encodes CASRDVPSQGADTQYF.

The genes are TRBV28 and TRBJ2-3; D is perhaps TRBD2 (5 bases). The CDR3 runs to 13 residues. The germline CDR1 and CDR2 sequences are MDHEN and SYDVKM. V was trimmed by 4 bases and J by 8 bases, leaving 13 bases between them. The CDR3, as DNA: TGTGCCAGCAGTTCACAACTAGTAGTTACGCAGTATTTT. Amino acid sequence: CASSSQLVVTQYF.

The chain combines TRBV19 with TRBJ2-1; 8 bases agree with TRBD1. CDR1 is LNHDA and CDR2 is SQIVND in the germline V gene (reference sequence). The V segment lost 8 bases and the J segment 12 bases; nucleotides outside the gene matches: 6. This CDR3 comprises 11 residues. The CDR3: CASQGAGGQFF. DNA of the CDR3: TGTGCCAGTCAGGGGGCCGGAGGGCAGTTCTTC.

The J gene is TRBJ2-7, the V gene TRBV25-1; TRBD2 is a possible D gene (6 bases). Germline V gene sequence: CDR1 MGHDK, CDR2 SYGVNS. The CDR3 runs to 18 residues. Trimming left V 4 bases short and J 4 bases short, with 26 bases between. CDR3 residues: CASSGLDHHGRSVYEQYF. For the CDR3, the DNA is TGTGCCAGCAGTGGACTCGACCATCACGGGAGATCCGTATACGAGCAGTACTTC.

This sequence joins TRBV4-2 and TRBJ2-2; D perhaps matches TRBD2 (6 bases). This CDR3 spans 18 amino acids. V lost 0 bases to trimming and J lost 5 bases, with 19 bases between them. CDR1 and CDR2 from the germline V gene are LGHNA and YNFKEQ. The CDR3 is CASSQETMAGTGTGELFF. The CDR3 DNA follows: TGTGCCAGCAGCCAAGAGACTATGGCGGGAACGGGGACCGGGGAGCTGTTTTTT.

CDR3 region: CASSARDRNTEAFF. The DNA of the CDR3 is TGTGCCAGCAGCGCTCGGGACAGGAACACTGAAGCTTTCTTT. The V gene is TRBV11-2, the J gene TRBJ1-1; TRBD1 matches at 7 bases. V lost 5 bases and J lost 1; bases outside the gene matches: 4. Per the germline V gene, CDR1 is SGHAT and CDR2 is FQNNGV. This CDR3 comprises 14 residues.

The gene calls are TRBV29-1 and TRBJ2-3; 9 positions agree with TRBD2. V shed 7 bases, J shed 4 bases, and the junction held 3 bases outside the gene matches. Germline CDR1 SQVTM, CDR2 ANQGSEA. CDR3 size: 12 residues. CDR3 amino acids: CSATSGPDTQYF. The DNA of the CDR3 is TGCAGCGCGACTAGCGGTCCAGATACGCAGTATTTT.

This clone came up a few times. A far larger clone is just one base off, so this is likely a read error. The CDR3 region is CASSLRLSGTPLENTIYF. CDR3 coding DNA: TGTGCCAGCAGCCTTAGACTGTCCGGGACTCCCTTGGAAAACACCATATATTTT. The chain recombines TRBV4-2 with TRBJ1-3, with D possibly TRBD1 on 5 matching bases. V was pared by 4 bases and J by 6 bases, with 25 bases between. The CDR3 runs to 18 residues. Germline V gene data show CDR1 as LGHNA and CDR2 as YNFKEQ.

This clone has only one observation. The chain links TRBV19 to TRBJ2-1, with 7 bases matching TRBD2. CDR3 size: 17 residues. Trimming at V came to 6 bases and at J to 7 bases, leaving 18 bases not matched to a gene. The germline CDR1 and CDR2 sequences are LNHDA and SQIVND (reference sequence). CDR3 in amino acids: CASSPLAGDPLSNEQFF. In DNA, the CDR3 is TGTGCCAGTAGCCCTCTGGCGGGAGACCCCCTCAGTAATGAGCAGTTCTTC.

The gene calls are TRBV14 and TRBJ1-3; 7 nucleotides line up with TRBD1. Germline V gene data show CDR1 as SGHDN and CDR2 as FVKESK. V lost 3 bases and J lost 3; bases outside the gene matches: 8. This CDR3 has 16 residues. CDR3 in DNA: TGTGCCAGCAGCCAGTTTCGAGGGGGCAATGGAAACACCATATATTTT. The encoded protein is CASSQFRGGNGNTIYF.

This chain connects TRBV28 to TRBJ1-1; D not resolved. CDR1 and CDR2 from the germline V gene are MDHEN and SYDVKM. The CDR3 has 13 residues. Between the trimmed V and J ends, which lost 2 bases and 5 bases, there was a span of 9 bases. CDR3 nucleotide sequence: TGTGCCAGCAGTTTACTCGCCCCTACTGAAGCTTTCTTT. Protein: CASSLLAPTEAFF.

The V and J genes are TRBV7-2 and TRBJ2-7; D is possibly TRBD2 (6 bases). The CDR3 spans 14 residues. From germline, CDR1 is SGHTA and CDR2 FQGNSA. V dropped 0 bases and J dropped 3 bases, with 9 bases sitting between them. CDR3 DNA sequence: TGTGCCAGCAGCTTAGCGGGAGGCCTCTACGAGCAGTACTTC. This sequence encodes CASSLAGGLYEQYF.

This chain links TRBV4-1 with TRBJ1-1, with D perhaps TRBD1 (5 bases). The CDR3 totals 14 residues. V lost 4 bases and J lost 5, with 14 bases in between. Per germline, CDR1 MGHRA and CDR2 YSYEKL. Written as DNA, the CDR3 is TGCGCCAGCAGCCCCCCGGGGGGGTGGACTGAAGCTTTCTTT. Translation: CASSPPGGWTEAFF.

The rearrangement links TRBV28 to TRBJ2-7; perhaps TRBD2 as D (6 bases). This CDR3 spans 16 amino acids. V was shortened by 5 bases and J by 3 bases, with 20 bases between the two germline ends. Germline-derived CDR1 and CDR2 are MDHEN and SYDVKM. The CDR3 nucleotides are TGTGCCAGCAGTCGACCCCTGCCGCGGGACGGCTACGAGCAGTACTTC. Translating it yields CASSRPLPRDGYEQYF.

With regard to this clone: Additional DNA sequences in this sample encode the identical CDR3. This rearrangement joins TRBV2 to TRBJ1-1; no firm D call. In germline, CDR1 is SNHLY, CDR2 FYNNEI. The CDR3 has 13 residues. V was trimmed by 5 bases and J by 2 bases, leaving 9 bases between them. This CDR3 is CASSQDSNTEAFF. CDR3 bases: TGTGCCAGCAGTCAGGACTCCAACACTGAAGCTTTCTTT.

J is TRBJ1-1 and V is TRBV5-1; D gene uncertain. V was trimmed by 0 bases and J by 3 bases, leaving 9 bases between them. The germline V gene encodes CDR1 SGHRS and CDR2 YFSETQ. This CDR3 has 14 amino acids. The CDR3 loop is CASSLAGLDTEAFF. CDR3 nucleotides: TGCGCCAGCAGCTTGGCGGGTTTAGACACTGAAGCTTTCTTT.

Written as DNA, the CDR3 is TGTGCCAGCAGCGTAGGACTAGCGAATACCTACGAGCAGTACTTC. The encoded protein is CASSVGLANTYEQYF. The chain recombines TRBV9 with TRBJ2-7; TRBD2 aligns across 8 bases. V was pared by 0 bases and J by 2 bases, with 4 bases of the junction left unmatched. Per the germline V gene, CDR1 is SGDLS and CDR2 is YYNGEE. CDR3 length: 15 residues. Drawing the rest from reference TRBV9 and TRBJ2-7, the complete variable domain is DSGVTQTPKHLITATGQRVTLRCSPRSGDLSVYWYQQSLDQGLQFLIQYYNGEERAKGNILERFSAQQFPDLHSELNLSSLELGDSALYFCASSVGLANTYEQYFGPGTRLTVT.